This TCR beta chain emerged from a study of T cells after yellow fever vaccination. The V and J ends lost 2 bases and 4 bases respectively, with 14 bases between them. CDR1 is LGHNA and CDR2 is YNFKEQ in the germline V gene. This CDR3 region has 15 residues. Study observations and caveats: The secondary response was weaker, and its peak arrived faster, on day 5 versus 15. Reappearance after the booster was seen for most primary-vaccination clones, at around 95% CD4 and 88% CD8.

Notes on this clonotype: Its antigen remains unknown.

The TCR cDNA carried a universal primer site and UMIs from 5'RACE template switching. TCRdb analysed the 5' RACE reads with MiXCR anew, one entry per CDR3 protein. The sample includes hundreds of thousands of distinct CDR3 sequences, 7.5% to 9% of them seen just once. This specimen consisted of PBMCs, obtained on the day of the first yellow fever vaccination. This chain connects TRBV4-2 to TRBJ2-5; D call uncertain. This receptor was taken from a man aged 18 to 29 who received the YFV17D yellow fever vaccine. CDR3 sequence (DNA): TGTGCCAGCAGCCAAAAGTCGGACCAAGGAGAGACCCAGTACTTC. Translated, it gives CASSQKSDQGETQYF.